The 31 T cell receptor beta chains below come from one sample, sequenced in a study of technical replicates of blood from several donors. The protocol was immunoSEQ multiplex PCR, while the TCRdb copy is restricted to in-frame clones and leaves out a portion. This table has about 56,000 clones, about 95% appearing once. Input material: PBMCs. These receptors all stem from a human donor in good health. Some clones in this sample may be carry-over from other donors' samples.

The rearrangement uses TRBV19 and TRBJ1-6, with 7 bases identical to TRBD1. There are 14 residues in the CDR3. Germline V gives CDR1 LNHDA, CDR2 SQIVND (reference sequence). The V gene end was trimmed by 7 bases and the J gene end by 7 bases; junction bases not matched to a gene: 7. The DNA of the CDR3 is TGTGCCAGTACTCCAGGGGGAGACAATTCACCCCTCCACTTT. Translated: CASTPGGDNSPLHF.

The CDR3 here is CASSLAATSSYEQYF. CDR3 DNA: TGTGCCAGCAGCTTAGCGGCTACCTCCTCCTACGAGCAGTACTTC. This chain connects TRBV5-6 to TRBJ2-7, with D possibly TRBD2 on 5 matching bases. CDR3 length: 15 residues. Trimming left V 2 bases short and J 0 bases short, with 12 bases between. CDR1 SGHDT and CDR2 YYEEEE come from the germline V gene.

The chain recombines TRBV7-9 with TRBJ1-4; possibly TRBD1 for D (5 bases). CDR3 size: 15 residues. CDR1 and CDR2 from the germline V gene are SEHNR and FQNEAQ (reference sequence). V dropped 4 bases and J dropped 0 bases, with 9 bases sitting between them. CDR3 coding DNA: TGTGCCAGCAGCTCGACAGAGTCAACTAATGAAAAACTGTTTTTT. This codes for CASSSTESTNEKLFF.

This chain uses TRBV7-8 with TRBJ1-4; D perhaps matches TRBD1 (5 bases). Germline CDR1 is SGHVS and CDR2 is FQNEAQ. This CDR3 is 13 amino acids long. Trimming removed 4 bases at V and 8 bases at J, with 11 bases between. The chain's CDR3 is CASSYRPREKLFF. CDR3 nucleotide sequence: TGTGCCAGCAGCTACAGGCCCCGGGAAAAACTGTTTTTT.

The J gene is TRBJ1-4, the V gene TRBV7-2, with D unclear. CDR1 and CDR2 from the germline V gene are SGHTA and FQGNSA. Trimming stripped 5 bases from V and 0 bases from J, with 7 bases between. The CDR3 totals 14 residues. CDR3 in amino acids: CASSEASTNEKLFF. In DNA form, the CDR3 reads TGTGCCAGCAGCGAGGCTTCAACTAATGAAAAACTGTTTTTT.

The gene calls are TRBV25-1 and TRBJ2-3, with D possibly being TRBD2 (7 bases). The ends were cut back, 2 bases at V and 9 bases at J, with 12 bases in the middle. Germline V lookup: CDR1 MGHDK, CDR2 SYGVNS. The CDR3 spans 13 residues. CDR3 sequence (DNA): TGTGCCAGCAGTGAACCGGGCGGGGGCACGCAGTATTTT. Protein product: CASSEPGGGTQYF.

The J gene is TRBJ2-7, the V gene TRBV7-6; 8 nucleotides align to TRBD1. CDR1 is SGHVS, CDR2 FNYEAQ, per germline. This CDR3 has 14 amino acids. The V segment lost 5 bases and the J segment 5 bases; nucleotides outside the gene matches: 8. The CDR3 loop reads CASSETGVINEQYF. The CDR3, as DNA: TGTGCCAGCAGCGAGACAGGGGTAATCAACGAGCAGTACTTC.

The chain couples TRBV6-5 to TRBJ2-7, with TRBD1 as a possible D gene (6 bases). Germline lookup yields CDR1 MNHEY and CDR2 SVGAGI. V was clipped by 6 bases and J by 3 bases, with 12 bases between them. The CDR3 sequence is 13 residues long. CDR3 nucleotides: TGTGCCAGCAGGAACGGACAGAACTACGAGCAGTACTTC. As protein: CASRNGQNYEQYF.

The V and J genes are TRBV18 and TRBJ2-7; TRBD2 agrees at 7 bases. J lost 11 bases, V lost 5 bases, and 12 bases had no gene match. This CDR3 has 13 amino acids. From germline, CDR1 is KGHSH and CDR2 LQKENI. CDR3 loop: CASSTGGGPVKYF. The CDR3 DNA is TGTGCCAGCTCAACGGGCGGGGGACCCGTGAAGTACTTC.

The chain is built from TRBV29-1 and TRBJ2-5; D possibly corresponds to TRBD1 (5 bases). Germline CDR1 reads SQVTM; CDR2 reads ANQGSEA. Trimming removed 0 bases at V and 5 bases at J, with 10 bases between. This CDR3 is 13 amino acids long. The CDR3 sequence is CSVEDLRAETQYF. CDR3 sequence (DNA): TGCAGCGTTGAAGATCTCAGGGCCGAGACCCAGTACTTC.

The rearrangement uses TRBV9 and TRBJ1-2, with a weak D call TRBD1 (5 bases). V was trimmed by 4 bases and J by 2 bases, leaving 18 bases between them. The CDR3 runs to 16 residues. Germline values: CDR1 SGDLS, CDR2 YYNGEE. CDR3 sequence: CASSLRGEGTNYGYTF. The CDR3 coding sequence is TGTGCCAGCAGCTTACGGGGGGAGGGGACCAACTATGGCTACACCTTC.

This chain joins TRBV7-8 and TRBJ2-5, with 7 bases that match TRBD2. V dropped 6 bases and J dropped 2; count of bases not matched to a gene: 6. This CDR3 contains 14 residues. Germline V gene sequence: CDR1 SGHVS, CDR2 FQNEAQ. CDR3 bases: TGTGCCAGCAGGATAGTGGGGGGGCAAGAGACCCAGTACTTC. Its protein product is CASRIVGGQETQYF.

V and J are TRBV10-3 and TRBJ1-6; 10 positions agree with TRBD1. CDR1 and CDR2 (germline): ENHRY, SYGVKD. The CDR3 is made up of 19 amino acids. The junction had 9 bases not matched to a gene; V was cut back by 2 bases and J by 2 bases. The CDR3 region has the DNA TGTGCCATCAGTGAGGAAGACGGGACAGGGGCCCCCTATAATTCACCCCTCCACTTT. Its protein product is CAISEEDGTGAPYNSPLHF.

The CDR3 coding sequence is TGTGCTAGTGGTTACAGGGTCGTCACTGAAGCTTTCTTT. Protein product: CASGYRVVTEAFF. V usage is TRBV12-5 and J usage is TRBJ1-1; D possibly corresponds to TRBD1 (6 bases). This CDR3 has 13 residues. Between the trimmed V and J ends, which lost 4 bases and 4 bases, there was a span of 10 bases. Germline loops: CDR1 LGHNT, CDR2 FRNRAP.

This chain links TRBV5-4 with TRBJ2-7; 7 bases are a match to TRBD1. CDR1 is SGHNT, CDR2 YYREEE, per germline (reference sequence). This CDR3 spans 14 amino acids. J gave up 4 bases and V 1 base, and 5 bases lay outside the gene matches. The CDR3 DNA sequence: TGTGCCAGCAGCTTGCGACAGGGCGAGTACGAGCAGTACTTC. Its translation is CASSLRQGEYEQYF. The variable domain in full, completed from reference TRBV5-4 and TRBJ2-7, reads ETGVTQSPTHLIKTRGQQVTLRCSSQSGHNTVSWYQQALGQGPQFIFQYYREEENGRGNFPPRFSGLQFPNYSSELNVNALELDDSALYLCASSLRQGEYEQYFGPGTRLTVT.

The chain is built from TRBV4-2 and TRBJ1-1; D is unresolved. The germline V and J ends were trimmed by 0 bases and 2 bases, with 7 bases remaining between them. This CDR3 is built from 14 residues. Looked up from germline, CDR1 is LGHNA and CDR2 is YNFKEQ. The chain's CDR3 is CASSQDTDNTEAFF. CDR3 coding DNA: TGTGCCAGCAGCCAAGATACAGATAACACTGAAGCTTTCTTT.

The chain uses TRBV4-1 and TRBJ1-4; TRBD1 might be the D (6 bases). There are 14 residues in the CDR3. CDR1 and CDR2 from the germline V gene are MGHRA and YSYEKL. V lost 4 bases and J 5 bases, leaving 11 bases between the germline ends. The CDR3 here is CASSPDRVNEKLFF. CDR3 DNA sequence: TGCGCCAGCAGCCCGGACAGAGTGAATGAAAAACTGTTTTTT.

The CDR3: CASSLDQGGAEQYF. The CDR3 coding sequence is TGTGCCAGCAGCTTAGATCAGGGGGGAGCGGAGCAGTACTTC. The rearrangement links TRBV11-3 to TRBJ2-7; a weak D match, TRBD1 (7 bases). The germline V gene encodes CDR1 SGHNT and CDR2 YENEEA. V was pared by 0 bases and J by 7 bases, with 13 bases between. The CDR3 totals 14 residues.

This clone occurred once. The V and J genes are TRBV6-1 and TRBJ1-2; 10 bases match TRBD1. Germline trimming cut 5 bases from V and 4 bases from J; bases unmatched to any gene: 7. This CDR3 has 15 residues. CDR1 MNHNS and CDR2 SASEGT come from the germline V gene. CDR3: CASSSLGTGAYGYTF. The CDR3 nucleotides are TGTGCCAGCAGTTCCTTGGGGACAGGGGCCTATGGCTACACCTTC.

This chain uses TRBV7-8 with TRBJ2-7, with TRBD1 as a possible D gene (5 bases). From germline, CDR1 is SGHVS and CDR2 FQNEAQ. The CDR3 covers 13 residues. Trimming left V 0 bases short and J 6 bases short, with 9 bases between. CDR3 sequence reads: CASSLAQGSEQYF. In nucleotides, the CDR3 is TGTGCCAGCAGCTTAGCCCAGGGTTCCGAGCAGTACTTC.

The chain recombines TRBV30 with TRBJ1-2; 10 bases line up with TRBD1. The CDR3 has 10 amino acids. J lost 10 bases, V lost 5 bases, and 1 base had no gene match. The germline V gene has CDR1 GTSNPN and CDR2 SVGIG (reference sequence). The CDR3 region is CAWGQGDYTF. The CDR3 nucleotides read TGTGCCTGGGGACAGGGGGACTACACCTTC.

The CDR3 sequence: CAWTPSGLAGYNEQFF. Here the CDR3 DNA reads TGTGCCTGGACCCCTTCCGGACTAGCGGGTTACAATGAGCAGTTCTTC. The genes are TRBV30 and TRBJ2-1; the match to TRBD2 covers 11 bases. From germline, CDR1 is GTSNPN and CDR2 SVGIG (reference sequence). The CDR3 is 16 amino acids. V lost 4 bases, J lost 4 bases, and 9 bases stayed unmatched.

V gene TRBV4-1 combines with J gene TRBJ2-7; 9 bases fit TRBD1. The CDR3 runs to 16 residues. The germline gives CDR1 MGHRA, CDR2 YSYEKL. Unmatched junction bases numbered 10, after V lost 2 bases and J lost 5 bases. The CDR3 loop reads CASSQPPGQGADEQYF. The DNA of the CDR3 is TGCGCCAGCAGCCAACCACCGGGACAGGGCGCCGACGAGCAGTACTTC.

The chain is built from TRBV4-3 and TRBJ2-6; TRBD2 might be the D (5 bases). The CDR3 consists of 16 residues. Germline loops: CDR1 LGHNA, CDR2 YSLEER. Trimming took 0 bases from V and 3 from J, leaving 9 bases between them. CDR3 loop: CASSQDSGVGANVLTF. The DNA for the CDR3 is TGCGCCAGCAGCCAAGATTCCGGGGTTGGGGCCAACGTCCTGACTTTC.

The V gene is TRBV7-9, the J gene TRBJ1-6, with D unclear. Between the trimmed V and J ends, which lost 7 bases and 8 bases, there was a span of 18 bases. Per germline, CDR1 SEHNR and CDR2 FQNEAQ (reference sequence). The CDR3 has 15 amino acids. CDR3 nucleotide sequence: TGTGCCAGCACTCCCCCGGGGTCTTTGGATTCACCCCTCCACTTT. Residues: CASTPPGSLDSPLHF.

CDR3 residues: CASGLIAGSKNIQYF. The CDR3 DNA sequence: TGTGCTAGTGGTTTGATAGCGGGGTCCAAAAACATTCAGTACTTC. This chain connects TRBV12-5 to TRBJ2-4, with 8 bases aligning to TRBD2. There are 15 residues in the CDR3. V was clipped by 2 bases and J by 2 bases; unmatched bases: 2. The germline V gene encodes CDR1 LGHNT and CDR2 FRNRAP.

This clone was counted once. The rearrangement links TRBV5-1 to TRBJ2-5, with TRBD1 identical over 8 bases. This CDR3 has 15 amino acids. Per the germline V gene, CDR1 is SGHRS and CDR2 is YFSETQ. V shed 4 bases, J shed 4 bases, and the junction held 9 bases outside the gene matches. As DNA, the CDR3 is TGCGCCAGCAGCGGCCAGACAGGGGCAGGAGAGACCCAGTACTTC. It is translated as CASSGQTGAGETQYF. Looking up the rest from reference TRBV5-1 and TRBJ2-5 gives the full variable domain: KAGVTQTPRYLIKTRGQQVTLSCSPISGHRSVSWYQQTPGQGLQFLFEYFSETQRNKGNFPGRFSGRQFSNSRSEMNVSTLELGDSALYLCASSGQTGAGETQYFGPGTRLLVL.

The chain couples TRBV5-8 to TRBJ1-2; D is possibly TRBD1 (5 bases). The V gene lost 0 bases and the J gene lost 8 bases, with 14 bases spanning the gap. Germline assignment: CDR1 SGHTS and CDR2 YDEGEE. This CDR3 contains 14 residues. DNA of the CDR3: TGTGCCAGCAGCTTGGTAGGGGCCCTAGGCGGCTACACCTTC. Amino acids: CASSLVGALGGYTF.

V usage is TRBV7-2 and J usage is TRBJ2-7; D perhaps matches TRBD1 (7 bases). The CDR3 runs to 14 residues. The germline V gene encodes CDR1 SGHTA and CDR2 FQGNSA. Trimming removed 3 bases at V and 0 bases at J, with 9 bases between. Here the CDR3 DNA reads TGTGCCAGCAGCTTTCAGGGGGGCTCCTACGAGCAGTACTTC. Protein sequence: CASSFQGGSYEQYF. Using reference TRBV7-2 and TRBJ2-7 for the parts outside the CDR3, the full variable domain is GAGVSQSPSNKVTEKGKDVELRCDPISGHTALYWYRQSLGQGLEFLIYFQGNSAPDKSGLPSDRFSAERTGGSVSTLTIQRTQQEDSAVYLCASSFQGGSYEQYFGPGTRLTVT.

V usage is TRBV4-1 and J usage is TRBJ1-1; 8 bases line up with TRBD1. The junction had 5 bases not matched to a gene; V was cut back by 3 bases and J by 2 bases. The CDR3 is 15 residues long. Germline CDR1 reads MGHRA; CDR2 reads YSYEKL. CDR3 protein: CASSHNRGVNTEAFF. The CDR3 coding sequence is TGCGCCAGCAGCCACAACAGGGGGGTTAACACTGAAGCTTTCTTT.

The J gene is TRBJ2-2, the V gene TRBV5-5, with TRBD2 matching over 11 bases. The germline V gene encodes CDR1 SGHKS and CDR2 YYEKEE (reference sequence). V shed 4 bases and J 0 bases; nucleotides not matched to a gene: 8. CDR3 size: 18 residues. The CDR3 sequence is CASSPGLAGGSNTGELFF. The CDR3 DNA reads TGTGCCAGCAGCCCAGGGCTAGCGGGGGGTTCGAACACCGGGGAGCTGTTTTTT.